The text below deals with one T cell receptor beta chain. Its antigen is unknown. Within one base of it there is no much larger clone, and no base qualities were kept. The source of the sample is a study of T-cell memory formation after mild COVID-19 (dated by TCRdb to about 2021). Regarding the research as a whole: TCR sequence clusters from the two donors were largely donor specific. In a couple of donors, T-cell clones that expanded and contracted after mild COVID-19 were tracked by sequencing TCRalpha and TCRbeta repertoires over time. Two young, previously healthy adult volunteers made up the cohort, one male and one female.

Ficoll-Paque density gradient centrifugation was the method used to isolate PBMCs. Findings and caveats that apply to the study as a whole: Contracting CD4+ clones were located mainly in the CM and EM memory subsets, whereas CD8+ clones were found to be enriched in EMRA. Some responding clones were detected in pre-infection memory, which suggested that pre-existing cross-reactive memory T cells had joined the SARS-CoV-2 response. Only a couple of mild cases were covered by the study, and larger cohorts that include severe cases with pre-infection samples were considered necessary. SARS-CoV-2 specificity of the second-wave clones peaking on day 37 was not confirmed. Clones that contracted from day 15 to 85 showed balanced CD4/CD8 phenotypes, whereas a second wave of clones that expanded from day 15 to 37 leaned towards CD4+.

The CDR3 sequence holds 13 residues, the cysteine and valine included. The DNA shown is the 39-base CDR3, in frame from base 1. For this chain, trimming is 3 bases at the V end and 7 bases at the J end, and the number of junction bases without a gene match is 4. In the germline V gene, CDR1 corresponds to KGHDR and CDR2 to SFDVKD. Instrument on record: Illumina NovaSeq 6000. Using 5'RACE with constant-segment primers, TCRalpha and TCRbeta cDNA libraries were constructed, with sample barcodes and unique molecular identifiers added in the process. Trizol reagent was used to extract RNA from every sample. Libraries were amplified in two PCR steps, with a second sample barcode and Illumina TruSeq adapters added in the second step. Libraries were sequenced on an Illumina NovaSeq with 2 x 150 bp paired-end reads. The original pipeline was this. With migec v1.2.7, reads were demultiplexed and then collapsed into UMI-guided consensus sequences. Using mixcr v2.1.11, the UMI consensuses were aligned to TRA and TRB V and J templates and assembled into clonotypes. A clonotype was counted as expanded or contracted only when both edgeR and NoisET called the clonotype significant, with the noise models trained on biological replicates. For edgeR calls, the thresholds were a false discovery rate-adjusted p below 0.01 and a log2 fold-change of 1. As an exploratory analysis of dynamics, max-normalized trajectories of the 1000 most abundant clonotypes were examined by PCA with hierarchical clustering. The CD4 or CD8 phenotype of responding clones was assigned using the separately sequenced CD4+ and CD8+ repertoires. Through fastp at Q25 and MiXCR, TCRdb rebuilt clones from the public reads, retaining in-frame beta chains. Duplicate CDR3 protein sequences are folded into a single record with the most common DNA and genes. The V and J calls reflect TCRdb's pipeline rather than the authors' work. In all, the sample holds under 450,000 distinct CDR3 sequences, and 20% of those were seen once. Of the sample, 21% falls within the top ten clones.

This TCR was recovered from a man aged 18 to 29 who had mild COVID-19 (a few samples of this study predate the infection). The sample titles of this study are shuffled in the database, so cell type and time point are left out; the donor was told from shared clones. The sequenced sample consisted of PBMCs or a T cell subset sorted from them (not recorded which). This sequence uses TRBV24-1 and TRBJ2-7; TRBD2 agrees with 8 junctional bases. The sequenced DNA: TGTGCCACCAGTGATCGGGCTAGCGGGGAGCAGTACGTC. This encodes CATSDRASGEQYV.